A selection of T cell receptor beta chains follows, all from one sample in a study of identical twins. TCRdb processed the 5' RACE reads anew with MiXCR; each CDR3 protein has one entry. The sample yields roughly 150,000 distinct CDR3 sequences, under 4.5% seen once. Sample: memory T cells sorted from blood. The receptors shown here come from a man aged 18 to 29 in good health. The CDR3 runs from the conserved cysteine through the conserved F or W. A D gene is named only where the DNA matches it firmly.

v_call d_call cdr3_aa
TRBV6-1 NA CASSESGEYAIMEQFF
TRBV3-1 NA CASSQTGTRNTGELFF
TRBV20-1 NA CSASRLGGANTGELFF
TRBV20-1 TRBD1 CSARMAGGQETQYF
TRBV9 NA CASSTGTGGPDTQYF
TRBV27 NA CASSLAGAQYEQYF
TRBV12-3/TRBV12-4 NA CASSPGHLSSYEQYF
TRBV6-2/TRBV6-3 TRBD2 CASSYSGLAVSYEQYF
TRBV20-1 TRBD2 CSAPRDYFTDTQYF
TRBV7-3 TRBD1 CASSLRVRGKDEQFF
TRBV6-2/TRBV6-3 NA CASSRTAGNEQFF
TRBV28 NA CASSSHRARDSEKLFF
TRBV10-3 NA CAIGTNNEQFF
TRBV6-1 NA CASSDADPSYEQYF
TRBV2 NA CASSGSTPWGNQPQHF
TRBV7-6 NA CASSPRIRGGRTDTQYF
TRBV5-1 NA CASTLDVNTQYF
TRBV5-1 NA CASSFRSDPYEQYF
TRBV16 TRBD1 CASSERQGANSEAFF
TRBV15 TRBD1 CATSRGPGQAYGYTF
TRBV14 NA CASSLPGLQSEQYF
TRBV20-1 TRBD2 CSAIGTSTVDEQFF
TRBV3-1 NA CASSPEGVLRETQYF
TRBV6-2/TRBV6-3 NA CASSHADRQETQYF
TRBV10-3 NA CAISSGPDSNQPQHF
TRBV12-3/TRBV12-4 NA CASSLGLGTAAEAFF
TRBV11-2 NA CASSSAGFGIQYF
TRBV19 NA CASSIDRSNQPQHF
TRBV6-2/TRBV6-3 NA CASSYVQRLAKNIQYF
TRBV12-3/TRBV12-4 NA CASSPGRVGNEQFF
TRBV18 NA CASSRGVPGTDNVLTF
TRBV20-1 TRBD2 CSARDKLANSYNEQFF
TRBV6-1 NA CASTKDQGGNQPQHF
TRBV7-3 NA CASSSTGTGELFF
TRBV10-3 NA CAISGRGSNTGELFF
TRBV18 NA CASSLGRGLGDSPLHF
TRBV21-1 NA CASSRSGQRSYNEQFF
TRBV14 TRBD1 CASSRQTGGVGAFF
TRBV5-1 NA CASSLQGKTNEKLFF
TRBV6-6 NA CASRDSGELFF
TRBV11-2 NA CASSQSGDYGYTF
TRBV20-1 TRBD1 CSATRSGGAYGYTF
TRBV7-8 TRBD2 CASSFYGRARNEQFF
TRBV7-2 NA CASSLDSRRTEAFF
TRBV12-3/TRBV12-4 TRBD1 CASSSGTGNYGYTF
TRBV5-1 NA CASSFNPGTGANVLTF
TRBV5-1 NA CASSSGWASYNEQFF
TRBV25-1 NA CASSGAGAYQETQYF
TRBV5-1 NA CASSLAPERQETQYF
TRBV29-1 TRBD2 CKGHVKAGESSYNEQFF
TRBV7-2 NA CASSELPGRKDTQYF
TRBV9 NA CASSVWAGPSSRADEQYF
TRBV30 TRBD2 CAWSASGLAGYNEQFF
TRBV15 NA CATSRIPGAETQYF